These 6 T cell receptor beta chains originate from one sample sequenced in a study of cytomegalovirus exposure and HLA in healthy donors. 13 Jbeta primers and 60 Vbeta primers were used for the PCR. TCRdb's table, derived via immunoSEQ multiplex PCR, lists solely in-frame clones and lacks some. The sample lists about 130,000 clones; around 78% were seen once. Sequenced material: PBMCs. These receptors were collected from a woman in her forties or fifties in good health and CMV-seronegative.

The CDR3 nucleotides are TGTGCCAGCAGCTTAGCGGGGGCTCTCTACACCGGGGAGCTGTTTTTT. Protein sequence: CASSLAGALYTGELFF. V gene TRBV5-4 combines with J gene TRBJ2-2; 8 bases agree with TRBD2. In germline, CDR1 is SGHNT, CDR2 YYREEE (reference sequence). The length of the CDR3 is 16 residues. Trimming at V came to 2 bases and at J to 3 bases, leaving 6 bases not matched to a gene.

V gene TRBV5-4 combines with J gene TRBJ1-2; 9 bases line up with TRBD1. The CDR3 runs 16 residues. The V gene end was trimmed by 3 bases and the J gene end by 7 bases; junction bases not matched to a gene: 13. CDR1 is SGHNT and CDR2 is YYREEE in the germline V gene (reference sequence). The CDR3 sequence: CASSSGGQTGGSGYTF. For the CDR3, the DNA is TGTGCCAGCAGCTCCGGAGGGCAGACAGGGGGTTCTGGCTACACCTTC.

The V and J genes are TRBV28 and TRBJ2-5; no reliable D call. TRBJ2-7 matches the DNA end more closely, so the J call is doubtful. This CDR3 has 12 amino acids. Germline V gives CDR1 MDHEN, CDR2 SYDVKM. CDR3 protein: CASSLGDYEQYF. The CDR3 DNA sequence: TGTGCCAGCAGTTTAGGGGACTACGAGCAGTACTTC.

This clone was picked up one time. The V and J genes are TRBV7-2 and TRBJ2-3; 11 bases align to TRBD2. The J segment lost 4 bases and the V segment lost 4 bases, leaving 7 bases of the junction unmatched. This CDR3 comprises 16 residues. Germline V gene sequence: CDR1 SGHTA, CDR2 FQGNSA. CDR3 protein: CASSSLAGGPADTQYF. In nucleotides, the CDR3 is TGTGCCAGCAGCTCCTTAGCGGGAGGGCCGGCAGATACGCAGTATTTT.

A note on this clone: At one end the junction does not follow the germline gene, possibly because of a read error. The rearrangement uses TRBV19 and TRBJ2-6; 10 nucleotides match TRBD1. The germline gives CDR1 LNHDA, CDR2 SQIVND (reference sequence). The CDR3 is made up of 18 amino acids. This CDR3 is CASTLTGGATAGANVLPF. CDR3 DNA: TGTGCCAGTACCCTGACAGGGGGCGCTACTGCCGGGGCCAACGTCCTGCCTTTC. Using reference TRBV19 and TRBJ2-6 for the parts outside the CDR3, the full variable domain is DGGITQSPKYLFRKEGQNVTLSCEQNLNHDAMYWYRQDPGQGLRLIYYSQIVNDFQKGDIAEGYSVSREKKESFPLTVTSAQKNPTAFYLCASTLTGGATAGANVLPFGAGSRLTVL.

This sequence joins TRBV7-9 and TRBJ1-1, with D uncertain. This CDR3 region has 13 residues. The germline V gene encodes CDR1 SEHNR and CDR2 FQNEAQ (reference sequence). V lost 4 bases to trimming and J lost 0 bases, with 6 bases between them. This CDR3 reads CASSSYLNTEAFF. CDR3 in DNA: TGTGCCAGCAGCTCCTATTTGAACACTGAAGCTTTCTTT.